The present entry profiles one TCR beta chain with its context. Its target is unknown. Per the germline V gene, CDR1 is MGHRA and CDR2 is YSYEKL. The CDR3 has 16 residues. The ends lost 5 bases at V and 2 bases at J; junction bases unmatched: 4. This sample is part of a study of T cells after posttransplantation cyclophosphamide. TCRdb's table, derived via immunoSEQ multiplex PCR, lists solely in-frame clones and lacks some. Of about 18,000 clones listed, approximately 87% are singletons. Study-level findings and limits: Later blood repertoires were often dominated by clones from the donor CD8+ memory compartment.

Sequencing was done on a sample of memory CD4+ T cells sorted from blood. The chain joins TRBV4-1 to TRBJ2-3, with 13 bases that match TRBD2. The clonotype comes from a man aged 25 to 40 in good health and a related stem cell transplant donor. The CDR3 DNA reads as TGCGCCAGCAGCACCGGACTAGCGGGGGCCACAGATACGCAGTATTTT. It yields the protein CASSTGLAGATDTQYF.